This TCR beta chain was retrieved from a study of shared clonotypes between healthy human individuals. A note on this clone: Antigen unknown. The sample carries other DNA sequences with the same CDR3.

Produced via immunoSEQ multiplex PCR; TCRdb's table is partial and in-frame only. Of about 990,000 clones listed, 70% to 80% are singletons. Points from the study as a whole: Larger richness was generally estimated for naive than memory subsets. Among donors, the sharing of clonotypes was expected to be influenced by sequencing depth.

Caucasian adults residing in Nashville, Tennessee made up all the donors. What was sequenced was memory CD4+ T cells from PBMCs. The sample's subset: CD45RA-negative fraction. This TCR came from a man in his late teens or twenties in good health. Some clones in this sample may be carry-over from other donors' samples.

The CDR3 here is CASRLAEETQYF. The DNA of the CDR3 is TGTGCCAGCCGTCTAGCGGAGGAGACCCAGTACTTC. The rearrangement links TRBV28 to TRBJ2-5; TRBD2 matches 7 bases. J was trimmed by 5 bases and V by 8 bases; bases with no gene match: 5. CDR3 length: 12 residues. Germline V gene sequence: CDR1 MDHEN, CDR2 SYDVKM.